The present T cell receptor (beta chain) was sequenced within a study of beta chain features in type 1 diabetes. Study-level information: Comparable age, gender and cell yields were observed in patients relative to healthy donors.

CDR1 ENHRY and CDR2 SYGVKD come from the germline V gene. V shed 10 bases and J shed 4 bases, with 19 bases lying between them. The CDR3 runs to 14 residues. cDNA synthesis used the whole RNA isolate, giving expressed TCRB sequences. Only in-frame clones appear in the TCRdb table, and some are missing; sequencing was by immunoSEQ multiplex PCR. The sample holds hundreds of thousands of clones, 11% to 15% seen once. Markers CD45RO/CCR7/CD25/CD127/CD95/CD27 served to sort CD4+ naive, central memory, regulatory and stem cell-like memory cells. As concerns this clone: Its specificity is not known.

Study findings and constraints: Within each of all four CD4+ subsets, Type 1 diabetes patients had TCRB CDR3s that were moderately but significantly shorter. TCRB rearrangement may or may not be influenced by HLA type; here this remained unresolved.

The chain combines TRBV10-3 with TRBJ1-2, with D hard to call. The sequencing sample was made of naive CD4+ T cells from blood. The TCR comes from a man younger than 35 with type 1 diabetes. In DNA, the CDR3 is TGTGCCACGCTCCTCGTGAGCGGGAGCTATGGCTACACCTTC. It encodes CATLLVSGSYGYTF.